This TCR beta chain was sequenced in a study of T cell repertoires in cytomegalovirus infection. In the study overall: Carrying CMV and the relevant HLA type showed in public TCR beta signatures. Study conclusions and caveats: CMV carriers with the relevant HLA were identified by cumulative public TCR beta family frequency. It was HLA-C-restricted CMV-specific TCR beta clonotypes that dominated the response ex vivo.

This CDR3 is 15 amino acids long. J was trimmed by 2 bases and V by 1 base; bases with no gene match: 0. In germline, CDR1 is MGHRA, CDR2 YSYEKL. TCRdb reprocessed the reads with MiXCR, giving one entry per CDR3 protein. The sample shows about 400,000 distinct CDR3 sequences, approximately 18% of them seen only once. There are a few counts of this clonotype. The antigen remains unidentified. The chain carries TRBV4-1 and TRBJ2-7, with 12 bases identical to TRBD2. This clonotype originated in a human donor in good health (CMV status not recorded). Some clones in this sample may be carry-over from other donors' samples. The sequenced sample consisted of PBMCs. Here the CDR3 reads CASSQASGGAYEQYF. CDR3 in DNA: TGCGCCAGCAGCCAAGCTAGCGGGGGGGCCTACGAGCAGTACTTC.